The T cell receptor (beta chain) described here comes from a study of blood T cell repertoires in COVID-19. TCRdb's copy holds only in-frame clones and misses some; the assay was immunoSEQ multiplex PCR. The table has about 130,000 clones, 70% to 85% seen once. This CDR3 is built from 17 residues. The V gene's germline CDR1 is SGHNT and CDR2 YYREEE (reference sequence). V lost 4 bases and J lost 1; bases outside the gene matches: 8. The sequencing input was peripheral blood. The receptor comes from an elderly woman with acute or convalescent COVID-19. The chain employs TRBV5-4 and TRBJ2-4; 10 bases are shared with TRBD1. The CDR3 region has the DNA TGTGCCAGCAGCCCAACGCCGGGACAGGGGGCCAAAAACATTCAGTACTTC. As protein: CASSPTPGQGAKNIQYF.